The sequence of this T cell receptor beta chain was determined in a study of post-analysis software for immune sequencing data. Regarding the study as a whole: With TRBV5-6, TRBV5-1 and TRBV20-1 included, 4 to 6 TRBV segments were more frequent in patients than in controls.

Unmatched junction bases numbered 11, after V lost 5 bases and J lost 5 bases. Germline V gene sequence: CDR1 MNHNY, CDR2 SVGAGI (reference sequence). CDR3 length: 15 residues. Remarks on this clonotype: Its specificity is not known.

Researchers reported that TCR beta cDNA libraries carried unique molecular identifiers. Each CDR3 protein gets one entry after TCRdb re-called the PCR reads with MiXCR. The sample carries about 770,000 distinct CDR3 sequences, roughly 46% recorded once. The source of this sequence is a girl aged 10 to 17 with multiple sclerosis. The genes are TRBV6-6 and TRBJ2-5, with 7 bases fitting TRBD1. The source material was blood. The CDR3 DNA reads as TGTGCCAGCAGTCCTAGGACAGGCGTTGGGGAGACCCAGTACTTC. This codes for CASSPRTGVGETQYF.